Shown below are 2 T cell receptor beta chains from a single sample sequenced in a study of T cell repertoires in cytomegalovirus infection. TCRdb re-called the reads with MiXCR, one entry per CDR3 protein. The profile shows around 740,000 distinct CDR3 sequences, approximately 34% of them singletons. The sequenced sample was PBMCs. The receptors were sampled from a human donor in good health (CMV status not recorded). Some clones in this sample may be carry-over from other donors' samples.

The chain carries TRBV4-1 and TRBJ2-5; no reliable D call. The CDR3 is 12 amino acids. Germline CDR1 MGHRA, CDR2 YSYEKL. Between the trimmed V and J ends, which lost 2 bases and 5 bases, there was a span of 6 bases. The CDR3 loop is CASSQPHETQYF. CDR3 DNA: TGCGCCAGCAGCCAACCTCATGAGACCCAGTACTTC.

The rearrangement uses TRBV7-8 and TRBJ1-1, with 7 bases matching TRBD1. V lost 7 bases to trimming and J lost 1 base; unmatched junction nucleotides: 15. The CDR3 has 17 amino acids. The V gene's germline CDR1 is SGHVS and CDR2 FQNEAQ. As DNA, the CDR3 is TGTGCCAGCATCCCCGGGGCAGGGGGAAGAAAGAACACTGAAGCTTTCTTT. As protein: CASIPGAGGRKNTEAFF.